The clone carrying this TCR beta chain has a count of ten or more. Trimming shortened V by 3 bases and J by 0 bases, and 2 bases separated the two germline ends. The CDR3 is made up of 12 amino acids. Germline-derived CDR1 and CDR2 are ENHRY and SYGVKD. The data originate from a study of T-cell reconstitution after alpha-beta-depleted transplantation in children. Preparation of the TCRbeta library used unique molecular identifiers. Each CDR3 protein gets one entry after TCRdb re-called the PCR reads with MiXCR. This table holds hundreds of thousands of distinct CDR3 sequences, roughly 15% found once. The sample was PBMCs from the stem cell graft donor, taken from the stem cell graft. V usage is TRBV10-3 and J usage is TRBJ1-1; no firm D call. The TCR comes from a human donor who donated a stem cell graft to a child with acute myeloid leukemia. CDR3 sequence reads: CAISELNTEAFF. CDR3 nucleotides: TGTGCCATCAGTGAATTGAACACTGAAGCTTTCTTT.